This entry features one T cell receptor beta chain sequence. Its specificity is not known. The data were produced by immunoSEQ multiplex PCR, yet TCRdb's version contains in-frame clones alone and is incomplete. In the table there are 70,000 or so clones, around 88% of which are singletons. The sample comes from a study of OX40 agonist ivuxolimab in advanced cancers. Overall study context: Intravenous ivuxolimab was administered to patients every 2 weeks at 0.01 to 10 mg/kg. Study results and limitations: More expanded clones were seen, on average, in CD8+ T cells than in CD4+. Some nonresponders also had low normalized T-cell clonal expansion.

Patients who had autoimmune disease history or got systemic immunosuppression were left out. The input for sequencing was CD4+ or CD8+ T cells sorted from blood, taken in a trial of the OX40 agonist ivuxolimab. This sequence was found in an adult with an advanced solid tumor such as melanoma, head and neck, liver or kidney cancer.

The CDR3 coding sequence is TGTGCCAGCAGCCAAGATCTAGGGACGGCAAACACTGAAGCTTTCTTT. Translating gives CASSQDLGTANTEAFF. V and J are TRBV4-2 and TRBJ1-1, with D possibly being TRBD1 (5 bases). Germline loops: CDR1 LGHNA, CDR2 YNFKEQ. The CDR3 has 16 amino acids. The germline V and J ends were trimmed by 0 bases and 2 bases, with 13 bases remaining between them.